The 28 T cell receptor beta chains presented below share a single source sample, sequenced in a study of T cell changes during pregnancy in multiple sclerosis. Sequencing used immunoSEQ multiplex PCR; TCRdb keeps in-frame clones, though not all of them. The sample includes over 45,000 clones, about 89% of them seen just once. Material: peripheral blood, obtained after pregnancy. Receptors originate from a female donor with multiple sclerosis, enrolled in a pregnancy study.

This clone came up a few times. The chain employs TRBV18 and TRBJ2-1; D unresolved. The CDR3 is made up of 12 amino acids. V was clipped by 2 bases and J by 8 bases, with 7 bases between them. Germline V gives CDR1 KGHSH, CDR2 LQKENI. The CDR3 nucleotides are TGTGCCAGCTCACCATGGTCGGATGAGCAGTTCTTC. It codes for CASSPWSDEQFF.

This chain links TRBV28 with TRBJ2-3; D perhaps matches TRBD1 (5 bases). The CDR3 consists of 14 residues. V shed 6 bases and J shed 6 bases, with 16 bases lying between them. The germline gives CDR1 MDHEN, CDR2 SYDVKM. This chain's CDR3 is CASSMGLAGDTQYF. CDR3 DNA: TGTGCCAGCAGCATGGGGCTGGCAGGGGATACGCAGTATTTT. The full variable domain, completed using reference TRBV28 and TRBJ2-3, is DVKVTQSSRYLVKRTGEKVFLECVQDMDHENMFWYRQDPGLGLRLIYFSYDVKMKEKGDIPEGYSVSREKKERFSLILESASTNQTSMYLCASSMGLAGDTQYFGPGTRLTVL.

J is TRBJ1-1 and V is TRBV18; weak D call: TRBD1 (5 bases). Germline CDR1 and CDR2: KGHSH and LQKENI. Trimming left V 2 bases short and J 4 bases short, with 8 bases between. The CDR3 runs 13 residues. The CDR3 region is CASSPTGGTEAFF. The CDR3 region has the DNA TGTGCCAGCTCACCAACGGGGGGCACTGAAGCTTTCTTT.

The rearrangement uses TRBV7-6 and TRBJ1-1; 7 nucleotides match TRBD1. Unmatched junction bases numbered 6, after V lost 1 base and J lost 7 bases. CDR3 length: 14 amino acids. The germline gives CDR1 SGHVS, CDR2 FNYEAQ. CDR3 region: CASSLGLPGGEAFF. CDR3 nucleotides: TGTGCCAGCAGCTTAGGACTCCCAGGGGGTGAAGCTTTCTTT.

The chain carries TRBV11-1 and TRBJ2-1; 8 nucleotides align to TRBD2. The V gene's germline CDR1 is SGHAT and CDR2 FQDESV (reference sequence). This CDR3 is built from 16 residues. Losses at the gene ends were 0 bases for V and 8 bases for J; bases not matched to a gene: 9. CDR3 nucleotides: TGTGCCAGCAGCTTAGCGCAGGTAGCGGGGATCTATGAGCAGTTCTTC. Translation gives CASSLAQVAGIYEQFF.

This chain connects TRBV30 to TRBJ2-5; a weak D match, TRBD2 (5 bases). The CDR3 is 13 residues long. The ends were cut back, 5 bases at V and 5 bases at J, with 15 bases in the middle. Germline V gene sequence: CDR1 GTSNPN, CDR2 SVGIG (reference sequence). CDR3 region: CAWGLWAGETQYF. DNA of the CDR3: TGTGCCTGGGGACTGTGGGCCGGGGAGACCCAGTACTTC. The entire variable domain, with the rest obtained from reference TRBV30 and TRBJ2-5, is as follows: SQTIHQWPATLVQPVGSPLSLECTVEGTSNPNLYWYRQAAGRGLQLLFYSVGIGQISSEVPQNLSASRPQDRQFILSSKKLLLSDSGFYLCAWGLWAGETQYFGPGTRLLVL.

The chain carries TRBV30 and TRBJ1-4, with unresolved D. V was shortened by 0 bases and J by 4 bases, with 12 bases between the two germline ends. The CDR3 extends over 15 amino acids. From germline, CDR1 is GTSNPN and CDR2 SVGIG (reference sequence). CDR3 in DNA: TGTGCCTGGAGTGTACTGGTGGGGAGTAATGAAAAACTGTTTTTT. Amino acids: CAWSVLVGSNEKLFF.

This sequence joins TRBV7-9 and TRBJ2-1; no reliable D call. V dropped 5 bases and J dropped 6 bases, with 14 bases sitting between them. The CDR3 runs to 14 residues. Germline CDR1 SEHNR, CDR2 FQNEAQ (reference sequence). The CDR3 here is CASSPLFSGNEQFF. As DNA, the CDR3 is TGTGCCAGCAGCCCTCTCTTTTCGGGCAATGAGCAGTTCTTC.

The chain is built from TRBV10-1 and TRBJ2-1, with unresolved D. Germline CDR1 reads WNHNN; CDR2 reads SYGVQD (reference sequence). The CDR3 length is 15 residues. Deletions cut 6 bases from V and 5 bases from J, with 17 bases between. Here the CDR3 reads CASSPRSYSDNEQFF. Here the CDR3 DNA reads TGCGCCAGCAGCCCCAGGTCCTACAGTGACAATGAGCAGTTCTTC.

The chain links TRBV9 to TRBJ2-1; perhaps TRBD2 as D (6 bases). Trimming stripped 6 bases from V and 14 bases from J, with 21 bases between. Germline assignment: CDR1 SGDLS and CDR2 YYNGEE. There are 13 residues in the CDR3. In DNA form, the CDR3 reads TGTGCCAGCACCGCACCCCCGGGGACTCGGAAGTTCTTC. Encoded protein: CASTAPPGTRKFF.

The rearrangement uses TRBV20-1 and TRBJ1-2; D not resolved. CDR3 length: 10 residues. The V gene's germline CDR1 is DFQATT and CDR2 SNEGSKA (reference sequence). In DNA, the CDR3 is TGCGGAAGCTATTCGGGTGGCTACACCTTC. It specifies CGSYSGGYTF.

The gene calls are TRBV28 and TRBJ1-6, with D tentatively TRBD1 (6 bases). The germline gives CDR1 MDHEN, CDR2 SYDVKM. This CDR3 has 15 residues. The germline V and J ends were trimmed by 8 bases and 1 base, with 12 bases remaining between them. The DNA of the CDR3 is TGTGCCAGCTCTAGCAGGGGATCCTATAATTCACCCCTCCACTTT. Translated, it gives CASSSRGSYNSPLHF.

Note on this clone: Sequence at one end of the junction differs from germline and may be a read error. This chain connects TRBV11-2 to TRBJ2-4; D tentatively reads TRBD1 or TRBD2 (6 bases each). The germline CDR1 and CDR2 sequences are SGHAT and FQNNGV. The CDR3 is 15 amino acids. CDR3 region: CASSLGGGAKNIQYF. The CDR3 region has the DNA TGTGCCAGCAGTTTAGGAGGGGGAGCCAAAAACATTCAGTACTTC.

The gene calls are TRBV6-1 and TRBJ1-4; 7 bases line up with TRBD1. The V gene's germline CDR1 is MNHNS and CDR2 SASEGT. V was clipped by 2 bases and J by 11 bases; unmatched bases: 8. This CDR3 spans 14 amino acids. CDR3 residues: CASSERKGAGKLFF. The CDR3 nucleotides read TGTGCCAGCAGTGAAAGGAAGGGGGCGGGGAAACTGTTTTTT.

This clone was observed a few times. V and J are TRBV6-5 and TRBJ2-4; the D gene is possibly TRBD1 (6 bases). Germline V gene sequence: CDR1 MNHEY, CDR2 SVGAGI. The CDR3 runs 14 residues. V was shortened by 6 bases and J by 4 bases, with 13 bases between the two germline ends. The CDR3 protein is CASSPGQLKNIQYF. The DNA for the CDR3 is TGTGCCAGCAGCCCTGGACAGCTAAAAAACATTCAGTACTTC.

The V call is TRBV5-4, the J call TRBJ2-7; perhaps TRBD2 as D (5 bases). The CDR3 has 13 residues. Germline CDR1 reads SGHNT; CDR2 reads YYREEE (reference sequence). V was shortened by 0 bases and J by 4 bases, with 8 bases between the two germline ends. The CDR3: CASSLVGEYEQYF. As DNA, the CDR3 is TGTGCCAGCAGCTTGGTTGGGGAGTACGAGCAGTACTTC.

The chain couples TRBV5-5 to TRBJ2-7; TRBD1 matches at 9 bases. This CDR3 comprises 17 residues. Germline V gene sequence: CDR1 SGHKS, CDR2 YYEKEE (reference sequence). Trimming at V came to 1 base and at J to 6 bases, leaving 14 bases not matched to a gene. CDR3 DNA sequence: TGTGCCAGCAGCTTGTCCGGGGTGGACAGGGGCCCCCTCGAGCAGTACTTC. This sequence encodes CASSLSGVDRGPLEQYF.

The chain combines TRBV27 with TRBJ2-1, with 12 bases matching TRBD2. Trimming at V came to 2 bases and at J to 5 bases, leaving 7 bases not matched to a gene. Germline values: CDR1 MNHEY, CDR2 SMNVEV (reference sequence). The CDR3 contains 17 residues. CDR3 residues: CASSLTLAGGADNEQFF. CDR3 in DNA: TGTGCCAGCAGTTTAACCCTAGCGGGGGGGGCGGACAATGAGCAGTTCTTC.

V and J are TRBV5-4 and TRBJ1-1, with D possibly being TRBD1 (6 bases). CDR3 length: 16 amino acids. Trimming pared 4 bases from V and 6 bases from J, leaving 22 bases between. Germline lookup yields CDR1 SGHNT and CDR2 YYREEE (reference sequence). The chain's CDR3 is CASSPGGGAGEAEAFF. The CDR3 nucleotides are TGTGCCAGCAGCCCGGGGGGCGGGGCGGGTGAGGCTGAAGCTTTCTTT. The full variable domain, with the rest looked up from reference TRBV5-4 and TRBJ1-1, is ETGVTQSPTHLIKTRGQQVTLRCSSQSGHNTVSWYQQALGQGPQFIFQYYREEENGRGNFPPRFSGLQFPNYSSELNVNALELDDSALYLCASSPGGGAGEAEAFFGQGTRLTVV.

The J gene is TRBJ1-6, the V gene TRBV18; D remains ambiguous. The CDR3 runs 15 residues. The V and J ends lost 6 bases and 5 bases respectively, with 14 bases between them. CDR1 KGHSH and CDR2 LQKENI come from the germline V gene. CDR3 in DNA: TGTGCCAGCTCTATCGTGGAGGGAAATAATTCACCCCTCCACTTT. Translated: CASSIVEGNNSPLHF.

The chain combines TRBV4-1 with TRBJ2-4, with D hard to call. Germline CDR1 reads MGHRA; CDR2 reads YSYEKL. Trimming removed 1 base at V and 0 bases at J, with 10 bases between. The CDR3 consists of 16 residues. Here the CDR3 reads CASSQGHITAKNIQYF. CDR3 DNA: TGCGCCAGCAGCCAAGGGCACATCACAGCCAAAAACATTCAGTACTTC.

This clone was recorded a few times. The gene calls are TRBV5-1 and TRBJ1-1; D unclear. CDR3 length: 18 residues. Germline values: CDR1 SGHRS, CDR2 YFSETQ. The V and J ends lost 0 bases and 4 bases respectively, with 22 bases between them. CDR3: CASSLVNTGSPGGTEAFF. The CDR3 DNA reads TGCGCCAGCAGCTTGGTAAACACCGGGTCCCCAGGAGGCACTGAAGCTTTCTTT.

This clone came up a few times. The genes are TRBV7-9 and TRBJ1-1; weak D call: TRBD1 (6 bases). This CDR3 spans 15 amino acids. Per the germline V gene, CDR1 is SEHNR and CDR2 is FQNEAQ (reference sequence). Trimming left V 5 bases short and J 7 bases short, with 20 bases between. The CDR3 sequence is CASSEAPAGVFEAFF. CDR3 bases: TGTGCCAGCAGCGAGGCTCCGGCAGGGGTGTTTGAAGCTTTCTTT.

The V call is TRBV4-1, the J call TRBJ2-5, with 8 bases identical to TRBD2. Trimming cost V 3 bases and J 5 bases; bases outside gene matches: 11. Germline CDR1 and CDR2: MGHRA and YSYEKL. This CDR3 contains 16 residues. CDR3 DNA sequence: TGCGCCAGCAGCCACGCCCCGCGGGAGGTCAGGGAGACCCAGTACTTC. The encoded protein is CASSHAPREVRETQYF.

The gene calls are TRBV7-9 and TRBJ2-3; D is ambiguous. The length of the CDR3 is 12 residues. CDR1 is SEHNR, CDR2 FQNEAQ, per germline (reference sequence). The V and J ends lost 4 bases and 9 bases respectively, with 11 bases between them. CDR3 sequence: CASSSLESTQYF. CDR3 in DNA: TGTGCCAGCAGCTCCCTAGAGTCGACGCAGTATTTT.

This clone was recorded only once. The genes are TRBV5-4 and TRBJ2-3, with 12 nucleotides matching TRBD2. This CDR3 region has 15 residues. The V and J ends lost 2 bases and 5 bases, in that order; junction bases with no gene match: 3. Germline V gives CDR1 SGHNT, CDR2 YYREEE (reference sequence). The CDR3 DNA reads TGTGCCAGCAGCTTCGGACTAGCGGGGCGAGATACGCAGTATTTT. Protein sequence: CASSFGLAGRDTQYF.

The rearrangement links TRBV5-6 to TRBJ2-2, with a tentative D call TRBD1 (7 bases). The CDR3 loop spans 15 amino acids. Germline CDR1 is SGHDT and CDR2 is YYEEEE. V lost 1 base and J 6 bases, leaving 13 bases between the germline ends. The CDR3 coding sequence is TGTGCCAGCAGCTTGTTGGAGGGGGCGCCCGGGGAGCTGTTTTTT. Its translation is CASSLLEGAPGELFF.

The rearrangement joins TRBV27 to TRBJ2-7; 7 nucleotides agree with TRBD2. The CDR3 has 15 residues. J was trimmed by 3 bases and V by 5 bases; bases with no gene match: 10. Germline loops: CDR1 MNHEY, CDR2 SMNVEV (reference sequence). The CDR3 DNA sequence: TGTGCCAGCAGTCCCCCGGCTAGCGGCTACTACGAGCAGTACTTC. Its translation is CASSPPASGYYEQYF.